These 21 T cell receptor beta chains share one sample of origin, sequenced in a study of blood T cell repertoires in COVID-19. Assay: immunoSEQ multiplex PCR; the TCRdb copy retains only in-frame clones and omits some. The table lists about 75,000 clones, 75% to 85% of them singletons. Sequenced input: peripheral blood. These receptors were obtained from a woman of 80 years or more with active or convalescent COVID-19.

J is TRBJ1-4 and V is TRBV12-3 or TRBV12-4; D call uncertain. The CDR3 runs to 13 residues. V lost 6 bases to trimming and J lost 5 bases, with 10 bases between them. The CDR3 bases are TGTGCCAGCAGCACTCGAGCCAATGAAAAACTGTTTTTT. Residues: CASSTRANEKLFF.

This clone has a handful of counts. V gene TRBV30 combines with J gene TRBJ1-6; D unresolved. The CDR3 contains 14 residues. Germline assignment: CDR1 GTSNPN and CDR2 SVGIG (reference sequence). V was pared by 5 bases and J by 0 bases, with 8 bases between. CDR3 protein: CAWELSSYNSPLHF. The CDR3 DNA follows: TGTGCCTGGGAGCTTAGCTCCTATAATTCACCCCTCCACTTT.

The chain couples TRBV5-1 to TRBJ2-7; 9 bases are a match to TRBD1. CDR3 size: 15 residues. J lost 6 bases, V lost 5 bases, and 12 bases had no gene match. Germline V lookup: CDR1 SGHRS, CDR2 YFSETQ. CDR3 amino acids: CASSLATGGMFEQYF. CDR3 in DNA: TGCGCCAGCAGTCTGGCGACAGGGGGTATGTTCGAGCAGTACTTC.

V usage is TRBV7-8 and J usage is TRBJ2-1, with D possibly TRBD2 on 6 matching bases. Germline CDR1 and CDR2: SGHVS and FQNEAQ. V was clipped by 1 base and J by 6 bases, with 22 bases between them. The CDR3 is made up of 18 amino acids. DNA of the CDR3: TGTGCCAGCAGCTTAGTGGTGAGGGGAGGAGGTTTAGGCAATGAGCAGTTCTTC. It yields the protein CASSLVVRGGGLGNEQFF.

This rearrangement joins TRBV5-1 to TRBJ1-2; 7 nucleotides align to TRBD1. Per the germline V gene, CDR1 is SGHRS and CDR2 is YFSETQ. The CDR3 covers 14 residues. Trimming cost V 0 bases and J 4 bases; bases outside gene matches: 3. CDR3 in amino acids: CASSLGQGVYGYTF. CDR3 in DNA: TGCGCCAGCAGCTTGGGGCAGGGGGTCTATGGCTACACCTTC.

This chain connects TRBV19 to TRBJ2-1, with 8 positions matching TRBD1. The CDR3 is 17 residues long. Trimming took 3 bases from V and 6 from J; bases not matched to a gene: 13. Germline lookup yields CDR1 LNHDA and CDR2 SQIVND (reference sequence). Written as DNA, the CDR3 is TGTGCCAGTAGTATCGGGACAGGTAAAGGCGGAACCAATGAGCAGTTCTTC. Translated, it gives CASSIGTGKGGTNEQFF.

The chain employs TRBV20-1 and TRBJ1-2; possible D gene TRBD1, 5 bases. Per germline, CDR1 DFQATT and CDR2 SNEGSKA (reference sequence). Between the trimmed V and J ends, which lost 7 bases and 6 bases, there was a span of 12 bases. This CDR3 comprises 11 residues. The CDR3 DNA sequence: TGCAGTGGAGTGGAGGGGCATGGCTACACCTTC. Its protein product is CSGVEGHGYTF.

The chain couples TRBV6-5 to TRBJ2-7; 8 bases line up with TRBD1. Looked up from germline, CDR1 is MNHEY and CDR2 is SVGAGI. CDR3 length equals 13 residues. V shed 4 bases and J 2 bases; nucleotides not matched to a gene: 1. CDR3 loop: CASSSTGAYEQYF. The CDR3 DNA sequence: TGTGCCAGCAGTTCGACAGGGGCCTACGAGCAGTACTTC.

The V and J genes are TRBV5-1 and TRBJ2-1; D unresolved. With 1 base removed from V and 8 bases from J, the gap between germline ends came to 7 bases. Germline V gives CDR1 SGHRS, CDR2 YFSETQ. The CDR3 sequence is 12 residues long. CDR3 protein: CASSLLGDEQFF. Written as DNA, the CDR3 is TGCGCCAGCAGCTTGTTAGGAGATGAGCAGTTCTTC.

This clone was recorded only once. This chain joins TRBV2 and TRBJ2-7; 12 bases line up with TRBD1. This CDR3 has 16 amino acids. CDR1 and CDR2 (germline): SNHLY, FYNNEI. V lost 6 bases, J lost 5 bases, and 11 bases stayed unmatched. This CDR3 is CASSKTGTGGPNEQYF. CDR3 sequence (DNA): TGTGCCAGCAGCAAAACCGGGACAGGGGGCCCCAACGAGCAGTACTTC.

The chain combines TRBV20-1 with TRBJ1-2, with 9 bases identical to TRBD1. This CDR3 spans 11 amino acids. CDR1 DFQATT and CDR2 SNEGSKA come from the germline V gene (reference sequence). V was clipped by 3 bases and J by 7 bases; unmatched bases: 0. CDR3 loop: CSARTGGGYTF. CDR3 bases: TGCAGTGCTAGGACAGGGGGTGGCTACACCTTC.

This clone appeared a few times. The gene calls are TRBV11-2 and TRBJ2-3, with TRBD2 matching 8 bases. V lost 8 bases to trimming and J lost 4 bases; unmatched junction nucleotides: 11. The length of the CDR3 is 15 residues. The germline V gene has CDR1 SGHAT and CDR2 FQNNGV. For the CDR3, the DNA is TGTGCCAGCCAAGGGCGAGGACTAGCCCCAGATACGCAGTATTTT. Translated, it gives CASQGRGLAPDTQYF.

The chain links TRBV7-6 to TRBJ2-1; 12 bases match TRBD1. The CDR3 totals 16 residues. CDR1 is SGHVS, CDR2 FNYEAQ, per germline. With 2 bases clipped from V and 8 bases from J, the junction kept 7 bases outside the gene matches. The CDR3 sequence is CASSLTGDRGHDEQFF. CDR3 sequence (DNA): TGTGCCAGCAGCTTAACGGGGGACAGGGGGCACGATGAGCAGTTCTTC.

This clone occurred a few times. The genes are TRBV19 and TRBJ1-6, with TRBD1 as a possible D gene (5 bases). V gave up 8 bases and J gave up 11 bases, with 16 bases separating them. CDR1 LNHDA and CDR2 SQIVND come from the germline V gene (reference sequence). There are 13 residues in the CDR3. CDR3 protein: CASGLGGGTPLHF. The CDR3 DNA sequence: TGTGCCAGTGGACTGGGGGGTGGAACACCCCTCCACTTT.

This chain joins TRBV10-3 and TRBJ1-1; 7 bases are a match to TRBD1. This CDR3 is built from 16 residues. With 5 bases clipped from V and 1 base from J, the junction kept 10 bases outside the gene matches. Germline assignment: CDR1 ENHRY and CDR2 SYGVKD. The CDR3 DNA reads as TGTGCCATCAGTAAACAGGGGATTTTGAGGAACACTGAAGCTTTCTTT. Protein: CAISKQGILRNTEAFF.

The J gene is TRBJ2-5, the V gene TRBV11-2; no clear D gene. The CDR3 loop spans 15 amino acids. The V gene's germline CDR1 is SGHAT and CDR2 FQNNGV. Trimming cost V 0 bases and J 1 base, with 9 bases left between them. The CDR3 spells CASSLEVGLQETQYF. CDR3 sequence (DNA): TGTGCCAGCAGCTTAGAGGTTGGGCTCCAAGAGACCCAGTACTTC.

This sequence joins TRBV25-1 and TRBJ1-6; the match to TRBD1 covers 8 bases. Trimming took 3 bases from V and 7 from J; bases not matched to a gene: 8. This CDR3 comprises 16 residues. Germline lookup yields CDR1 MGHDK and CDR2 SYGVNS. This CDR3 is CASSDRRQGWNSPLHF. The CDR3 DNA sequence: TGTGCCAGCAGTGACCGTCGACAGGGGTGGAATTCACCCCTCCACTTT.

The CDR3 coding sequence is TGTGCCAGCACCCCTAGGGGGGGTAAAGCTTTCTTT. It encodes CASTPRGGKAFF. The V gene is TRBV28, the J gene TRBJ1-1, with D tentatively TRBD1 (6 bases). Germline CDR1 reads MDHEN; CDR2 reads SYDVKM. Trimming took off 7 bases at V and 9 bases at J, with 15 bases between the two ends. This CDR3 is 12 amino acids long.

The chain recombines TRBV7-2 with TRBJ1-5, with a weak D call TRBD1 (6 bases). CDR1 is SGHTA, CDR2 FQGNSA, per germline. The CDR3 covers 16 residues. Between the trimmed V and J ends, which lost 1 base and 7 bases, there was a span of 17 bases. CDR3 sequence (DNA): TGTGCCAGCAGCTTAGGAGGCAGGGGTTCGTACCAGCCCCAGCATTTT. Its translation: CASSLGGRGSYQPQHF.

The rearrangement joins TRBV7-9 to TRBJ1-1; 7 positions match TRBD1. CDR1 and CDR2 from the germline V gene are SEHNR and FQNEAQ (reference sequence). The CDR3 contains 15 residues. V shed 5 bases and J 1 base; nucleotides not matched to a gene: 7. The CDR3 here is CASSPTEGANTEAFF. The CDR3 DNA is TGTGCCAGCAGCCCCACGGAGGGGGCGAACACTGAAGCTTTCTTT.

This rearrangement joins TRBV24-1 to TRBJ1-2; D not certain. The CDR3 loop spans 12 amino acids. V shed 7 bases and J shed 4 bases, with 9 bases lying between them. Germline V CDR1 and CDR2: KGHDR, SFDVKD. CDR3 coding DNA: TGTGCCACCAGCCTACTCACCTATGGCTACACCTTC. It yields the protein CATSLLTYGYTF.